This T cell receptor (beta chain) emerged from a study of cytomegalovirus exposure and HLA in healthy donors. V trimming: 4 bases; J trimming: 4 bases; junction bases outside the gene matches: 10. This CDR3 region has 16 residues. The germline CDR1 and CDR2 sequences are MNHNS and SASEGT. Primers for the PCR totalled 60 Vbeta and 13 Jbeta. Some clones are missing from TCRdb's copy, which holds only in-frame ones; the method was immunoSEQ multiplex PCR. The repertoire holds 220,000 or so clones, with more than 75% as singletons. This clonotype was sampled from a male donor in good health and CMV-seronegative. This chain uses TRBV6-1 with TRBJ1-2, with 9 bases that match TRBD1. Sequencing was performed on PBMCs. This CDR3 reads CASSAFLGDRAYGYTF. CDR3 in DNA: TGTGCCAGCAGTGCCTTTCTCGGGGACAGGGCCTATGGCTACACCTTC.